This TCR beta chain derives from a study of cytomegalovirus exposure and HLA in healthy donors. The PCR made use of 60 Vbeta and 13 Jbeta primers. Produced via immunoSEQ multiplex PCR; TCRdb's table is partial and in-frame only. This sample lists 150,000 to 200,000 clones; its ten largest clones have approximately 2%. Germline-derived CDR1 and CDR2 are SGHRS and YFSETQ. J was trimmed by 5 bases and V by 6 bases; bases with no gene match: 5. The CDR3 runs 13 residues. The sample consisted of PBMCs. The receptor comes from a man between 25 and 39 years old in good health and CMV-seronegative. The V and J genes are TRBV5-1 and TRBJ2-1; TRBD2 aligns across 7 bases. The CDR3 sequence is CASMSGGNNEQFF. In nucleotides, the CDR3 is TGCGCCAGCATGTCGGGAGGCAACAATGAGCAGTTCTTC.